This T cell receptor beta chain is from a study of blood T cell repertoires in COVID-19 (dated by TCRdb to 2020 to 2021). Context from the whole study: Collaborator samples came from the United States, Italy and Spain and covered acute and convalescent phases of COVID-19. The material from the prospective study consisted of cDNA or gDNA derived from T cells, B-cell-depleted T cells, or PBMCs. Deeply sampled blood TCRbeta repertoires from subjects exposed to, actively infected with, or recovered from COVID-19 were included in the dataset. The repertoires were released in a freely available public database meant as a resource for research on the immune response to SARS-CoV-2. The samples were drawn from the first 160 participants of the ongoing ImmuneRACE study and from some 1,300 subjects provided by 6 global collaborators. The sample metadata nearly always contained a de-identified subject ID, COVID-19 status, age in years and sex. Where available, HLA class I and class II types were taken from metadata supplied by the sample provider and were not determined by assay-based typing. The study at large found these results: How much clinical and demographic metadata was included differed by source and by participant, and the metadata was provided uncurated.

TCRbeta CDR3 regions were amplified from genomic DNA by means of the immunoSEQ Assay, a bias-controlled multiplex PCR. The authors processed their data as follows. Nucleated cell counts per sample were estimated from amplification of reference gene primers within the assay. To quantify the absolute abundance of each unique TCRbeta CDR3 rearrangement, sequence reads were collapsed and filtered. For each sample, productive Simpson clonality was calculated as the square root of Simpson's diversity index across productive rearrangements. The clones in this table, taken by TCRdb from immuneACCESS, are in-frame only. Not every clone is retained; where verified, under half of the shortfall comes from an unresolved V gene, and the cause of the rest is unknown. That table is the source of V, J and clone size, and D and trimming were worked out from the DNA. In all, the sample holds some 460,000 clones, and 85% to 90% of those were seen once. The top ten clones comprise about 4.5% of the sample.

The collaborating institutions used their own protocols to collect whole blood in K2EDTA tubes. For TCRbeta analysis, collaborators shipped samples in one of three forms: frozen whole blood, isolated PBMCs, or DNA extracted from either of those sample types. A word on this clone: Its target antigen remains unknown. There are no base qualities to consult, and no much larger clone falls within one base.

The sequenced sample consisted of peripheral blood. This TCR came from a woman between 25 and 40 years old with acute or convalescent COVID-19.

The CDR3 region reads CATSIRQGGDEQYF. Read as DNA, the sequence is TGTGCCACCAGCATTCGACAGGGGGGTGACGAGCAGTACTTC. Recombination linked TRBV15 to TRBJ2-7; 9 bases in the middle match TRBD1. CDR1 and CDR2 were assigned from the germline V gene (reference sequence) as LNHNV and YYDKDF. V lost 4 bases and J lost 5 bases, and the count of bases not matched to a germline gene is 6. Including the terminal cysteine and phenylalanine, the CDR3 comprises 14 residues. The retained sequence is limited to the CDR3, 42 bases, with the frame set at the first base.